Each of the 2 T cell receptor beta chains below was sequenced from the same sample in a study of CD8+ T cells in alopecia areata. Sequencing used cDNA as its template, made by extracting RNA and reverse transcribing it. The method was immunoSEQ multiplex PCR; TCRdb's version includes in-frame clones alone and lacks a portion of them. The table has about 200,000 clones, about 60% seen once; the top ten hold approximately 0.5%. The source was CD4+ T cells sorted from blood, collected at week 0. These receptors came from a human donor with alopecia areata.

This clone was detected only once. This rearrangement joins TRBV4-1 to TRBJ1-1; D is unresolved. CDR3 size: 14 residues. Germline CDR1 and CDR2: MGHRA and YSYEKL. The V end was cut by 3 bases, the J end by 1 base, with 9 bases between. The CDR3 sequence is CASSHYGKNTEAFF. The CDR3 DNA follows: TGCGCCAGCAGCCACTACGGGAAGAACACTGAAGCTTTCTTT.

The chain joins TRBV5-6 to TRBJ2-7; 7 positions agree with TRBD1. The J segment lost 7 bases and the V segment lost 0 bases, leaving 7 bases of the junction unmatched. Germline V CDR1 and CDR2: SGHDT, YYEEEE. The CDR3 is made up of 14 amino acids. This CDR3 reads CASSLGRGRREQYF. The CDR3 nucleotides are TGTGCCAGCAGCTTGGGAAGGGGGCGTCGGGAGCAGTACTTC.